This T cell receptor (beta chain) is drawn from a study of cytomegalovirus exposure and HLA in healthy donors. In germline, CDR1 is SGHRS, CDR2 YFSETQ. This CDR3 has 14 residues. With 4 bases removed from V and 2 bases from J, the gap between germline ends came to 12 bases. The PCR made use of 60 Vbeta and 13 Jbeta primers. Clones were read by immunoSEQ multiplex PCR, and TCRdb kept only the in-frame ones, dropping some. The sample lists around 180,000 clones; about 80% were seen once. On this clone itself: Its antigen is unknown.

General study results and limits: Fewer N-insertions than the approximately 610-donor mean were reportedly shown by an Asian-associated ancestry cluster in a later analysis. In most subjects, TCR beta sequences reportedly gave accurate predictions of HLA-A and HLA-B alleles. A later analysis linked around 15,000 TCR beta sequences to HLA alleles at 0.05 false discovery rate. In an earlier analysis, productive rearrangement rates for most beta V segments clustered near 87% or 30%.

The sample was PBMCs. V gene TRBV5-1 combines with J gene TRBJ2-5; D gene unclear. The sequence derives from a woman aged 45-65 years in good health and CMV-seronegative. The CDR3: CASSPAPRQETQYF. The DNA of the CDR3 is TGCGCCAGCAGCCCCGCCCCCAGGCAAGAGACCCAGTACTTC.